This entry features one T cell receptor (beta chain) sequence. The antigen remains unidentified. Regarding donors, all were healthy bone marrow donors. These data originate in a study of cytomegalovirus exposure and HLA in healthy donors. Across the study: Within the Caucasian-associated ancestry cluster were around 81% of the approximately 390 genotyped donors. Findings of the study overall: In a later analysis, a missense DCLRE1C variant was linked to TCR beta V- and J-gene trimming. The study assumed roughly uniform donor sequencing depth for presence/absence analyses.

PCR employed 60 Vbeta and 13 Jbeta primers. TCRdb's copy holds only in-frame clones and misses some; the assay was immunoSEQ multiplex PCR. The table includes more than 150,000 clones, about three quarters detected once. The CDR3 has 13 residues. Per germline, CDR1 SGHAT and CDR2 FQNNGV. Trimming stripped 4 bases from V and 4 bases from J, with 8 bases between. This rearrangement joins TRBV11-2 to TRBJ1-5; possibly TRBD1 for D (5 bases). This TCR came from a woman between 50 and 59 years old in good health and CMV-seropositive. The sequencing sample was made of PBMCs. The CDR3 DNA reads as TGTGCCAGCAGCTATGGGGGGAATCAGCCCCAGCATTTT. Amino acid sequence: CASSYGGNQPQHF.